In its sample, the clone carrying this TCR beta chain ranks as medium-sized. Patients were excluded because of uncontrolled infection, other autoimmune disease, pregnancy or lactation. Clinical symptoms, serum thyroxine and TRAb, thyroid ultrasound and orbital computed tomography together formed the diagnostic basis. This CDR3 is 14 amino acids long. Trimming took off 4 bases at V and 6 bases at J, with 15 bases between the two ends. Germline CDR1 is SNHLY and CDR2 is FYNNEI. This sample is drawn from a study of T cells in Graves' hyperthyroidism and ophthalmopathy. The CDR3 regions of TCR beta were amplified from RNA transcripts. Researchers ran a first-round RT-PCR on the TCR CDR3 using the HTBI primer set. TCRdb re-called the multiplex PCR reads with MiXCR, one entry per CDR3 protein. The data contain about 24,000 distinct CDR3 sequences, 49% of them singletons.

This chain uses TRBV2 with TRBJ1-2; D possibly corresponds to TRBD1 (5 bases). The clonotype comes from a woman aged 40-49 years with Graves' hyperthyroidism that later progressed to Graves' ophthalmopathy. Sequenced input: blood. The CDR3 region has the DNA TGTGCCAGCAGTGGGCGGACACAAGGTCATGGCTACACCTTC. Protein sequence: CASSGRTQGHGYTF.